This TCR beta chain appears in the sequencing data of a study of OX40 agonist ivuxolimab in advanced cancers. Study-wide context: One patient with hepatocellular carcinoma and two with cutaneous melanoma, three in all, had partial responses. The study's findings and limits: The authors also found low normalized T-cell clonal expansion in some nonresponders. Relative to CD4+, CD8+ T cells held more expanded clones on average.

Trimming at V came to 0 bases and at J to 2 bases, leaving 0 bases not matched to a gene. Germline assignment: CDR1 SGHDN and CDR2 FVKESK. The CDR3 runs 14 residues. Method: immunoSEQ multiplex PCR; TCRdb's copy keeps in-frame clones and lacks some. Counted here are approximately 60,000 clones, 84% occurring once; the ten biggest clones make up more than 2%. Comment on this clone: Its target is unknown.

The chain recombines TRBV14 with TRBJ2-7, with 8 nucleotides matching TRBD1. The TCR originated in an adult with an advanced solid tumor such as melanoma, head and neck, liver or kidney cancer. This specimen consisted of CD4+ or CD8+ T cells sorted from blood, obtained in a trial of the OX40 agonist ivuxolimab. CDR3 loop: CASSQEQGAYEQYF. The CDR3 nucleotides read TGTGCCAGCAGCCAAGAACAGGGGGCCTACGAGCAGTACTTC.